The clone carrying this T cell receptor beta chain was seen only once. As yet, its antigen is unknown. Separate from the 666-subject first cohort was the roughly 130-subject validation cohort, to which the donors belonged. The data belong to a study of cytomegalovirus exposure and HLA in healthy donors. Turning to the study itself: The 120 validation repertoires, a later analysis reported, used the same platform as the 650 to 800 repertoires from the first cohort. Whole-study results and caveats: The authors enumerated around 150 TCR beta chains as linked to cytomegalovirus.

Measured with immunoSEQ multiplex PCR; TCRdb has only the in-frame clones, and not every one. Here the sample spans fewer than 100,000 clones, approximately 90% being singletons. The V and J ends lost 4 bases and 5 bases respectively, with 11 bases between them. The CDR3 has 13 residues. The germline gives CDR1 ENHRY, CDR2 SYGVKD. Sequencing was done on a sample of PBMCs. J is TRBJ2-5 and V is TRBV10-3, with D perhaps TRBD1 (5 bases). The TCR originated in a man aged 25-45 years in good health and CMV-seronegative. The DNA for the CDR3 is TGTGCCATCAGTGGGGGCCTGACGGAGACCCAGTACTTC. Translating it yields CAISGGLTETQYF.